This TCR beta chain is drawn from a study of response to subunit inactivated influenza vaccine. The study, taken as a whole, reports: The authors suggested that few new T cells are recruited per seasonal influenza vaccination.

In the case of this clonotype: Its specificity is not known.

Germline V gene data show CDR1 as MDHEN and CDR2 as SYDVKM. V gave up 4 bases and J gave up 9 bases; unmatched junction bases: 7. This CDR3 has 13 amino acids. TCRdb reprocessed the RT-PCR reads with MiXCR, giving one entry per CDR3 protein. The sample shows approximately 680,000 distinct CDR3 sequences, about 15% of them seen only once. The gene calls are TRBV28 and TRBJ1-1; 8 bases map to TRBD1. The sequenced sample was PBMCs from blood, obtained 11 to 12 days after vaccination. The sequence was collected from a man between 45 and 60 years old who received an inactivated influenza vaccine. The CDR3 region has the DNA TGTGCCAGCAGTTCGACAGGGGCGAGTCAAGCTTTCTTT. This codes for CASSSTGASQAFF.